The next 19 T cell receptor beta chains were all read from a single sample in a study of blood T cells in healthy people across ages (dated by TCRdb to between 2014 and 2017). Library construction relied on 5' RACE. The sequencer listed for this sample is Illumina HiSeq 2500. A second PCR of roughly 6 to 11 cycles was run with a J-beta primer mix and a sample-barcoded 5' primer. TCRdb handled the public reads itself, with Q25 trimming in fastp and clone calling in MiXCR, and kept productive beta chains. A single entry per CDR3 protein holds the most common genes and DNA from its merged rows. This sample gives around 1.7 million distinct CDR3 sequences in total; about 28% of them show up just once. The biggest ten clones account for around 7.7% of the sample. The sequenced sample was blood. The receptors come from a woman in her twenties or thirties in good health.

V usage is TRBV11-2 and J usage is TRBJ2-5; D is unclear. Between the trimmed V and J ends, which lost 3 bases and 2 bases, there was a span of 10 bases. The germline CDR1 and CDR2 sequences are SGHAT and FQNNGV. This CDR3 region has 14 residues. The CDR3 region has the DNA TGTGCCAGCAGCTTGATTCTCCCACAAGAGACCCAGTACTTC. This sequence encodes CASSLILPQETQYF.

This clonotype was detected a few times. The rearrangement joins TRBV19 to TRBJ2-7; 10 nucleotides agree with TRBD2. CDR3 length: 13 amino acids. V shed 9 bases, J shed 0 bases, and the junction held 2 bases outside the gene matches. Germline V gives CDR1 LNHDA, CDR2 SQIVND (reference sequence). CDR3 nucleotide sequence: TGTGCCAGCGGACTAGCGGTCTCCTACGAGCAGTACTTC. Its protein product is CASGLAVSYEQYF.

The V gene is TRBV7-9, the J gene TRBJ2-1; D unresolved. The V end lost 5 bases, the J end lost 0 bases, and 14 bases lay between the germline ends. Germline values: CDR1 SEHNR, CDR2 FQNEAQ (reference sequence). The CDR3 consists of 16 residues. CDR3 DNA sequence: TGTGCCAGCAGCCCACTGCTGTCGAGCTCCTACAATGAGCAGTTCTTC. Translation gives CASSPLLSSSYNEQFF.

The table lists this clonotype with a few counts. This chain connects TRBV4-2 to TRBJ1-2; TRBD1 aligns across 7 bases. Trimming cost V 4 bases and J 0 bases; bases outside gene matches: 8. Germline CDR1 LGHNA, CDR2 YNFKEQ. The CDR3 has 16 amino acids. The CDR3 DNA reads TGTGCCAGCAGCCCAGGGACAGCTATTACTAACTATGGCTACACCTTC. It translates to CASSPGTAITNYGYTF.

This clonotype was recorded at least ten times. The chain joins TRBV12-3 or TRBV12-4 to TRBJ2-1; 10 bases match TRBD2. The CDR3 consists of 14 residues. V lost 5 bases to trimming and J lost 6 bases; unmatched junction nucleotides: 4. The chain's CDR3 is CASSPLAGTNEQFF. CDR3 DNA sequence: TGTGCCAGCAGTCCACTAGCGGGAACCAATGAGCAGTTCTTC.

This clonotype has a handful of counts. V gene TRBV25-1 combines with J gene TRBJ1-5; D is unclear. Trimming pared 6 bases from V and 2 bases from J, leaving 11 bases between. Germline loops: CDR1 MGHDK, CDR2 SYGVNS. The CDR3 consists of 14 residues. This CDR3 reads CASSAGKGNQPQHF. The CDR3, as DNA: TGTGCCAGCAGCGCCGGGAAAGGCAATCAGCCCCAGCATTTT.

The genes are TRBV20-1 and TRBJ1-1; D unresolved. The CDR3 covers 13 residues. Germline lookup yields CDR1 DFQATT and CDR2 SNEGSKA (reference sequence). Trimming removed 3 bases at V and 0 bases at J, with 8 bases between. The CDR3 protein is CSASNQVNTEAFF. CDR3 DNA sequence: TGCAGTGCTAGTAATCAGGTGAACACTGAAGCTTTCTTT.

This clonotype was seen once. Being one base from a much bigger clone, this may be a read error. The chain combines TRBV20-1 with TRBJ2-1; 10 nucleotides align to TRBD2. CDR1 is DFQATT, CDR2 SNEGSKA, per germline (reference sequence). CDR3 length equals 14 residues. The CDR3 DNA is TGCAGTGCTCGAGCTAGCGGGGGCTACAATGAGCGGTTCTTC. Protein product: CSARASGGYNERFF.

This clonotype was found a few times. This sequence joins TRBV5-1 and TRBJ2-1; no definite D call. Trimming stripped 0 bases from V and 7 bases from J, with 8 bases between. The CDR3 loop spans 13 amino acids. The germline V gene encodes CDR1 SGHRS and CDR2 YFSETQ. The CDR3 coding sequence is TGCGCCAGCAGCTTGGGACCAGAGAATGAGCAGTTCTTC. It specifies CASSLGPENEQFF. The full variable domain, completed using reference TRBV5-1 and TRBJ2-1, is KAGVTQTPRYLIKTRGQQVTLSCSPISGHRSVSWYQQTPGQGLQFLFEYFSETQRNKGNFPGRFSGRQFSNSRSEMNVSTLELGDSALYLCASSLGPENEQFFGPGTRLTVL.

This clonotype was detected a few times. V usage is TRBV6-6 and J usage is TRBJ2-3; 9 bases agree with TRBD2. The CDR3 covers 17 residues. The trim removed 7 bases at V and 3 bases at J, leaving 14 bases unmatched. Germline V gene data show CDR1 as MNHNY and CDR2 as SVGAGI (reference sequence). The CDR3 nucleotides are TGTGCCAGCACTCAGAGTGGGCGGGGGGGCCGTACAGATACGCAGTATTTT. Protein product: CASTQSGRGGRTDTQYF.

This clonotype appeared a few times. The V and J genes are TRBV28 and TRBJ1-6; tentatively, D is TRBD1 (6 bases). Germline loops: CDR1 MDHEN, CDR2 SYDVKM. The CDR3 extends over 13 amino acids. Trimming removed 4 bases from V and 9 bases from J, with 10 bases in between. CDR3 sequence reads: CASSSPTGSPLHF. The CDR3 DNA reads TGTGCCAGCAGTTCCCCGACAGGTTCACCCCTCCACTTT.

This clonotype was detected a few times. The chain carries TRBV28 and TRBJ2-7, with 7 bases lining up with TRBD1. The CDR3 length is 14 residues. The J segment lost 0 bases and the V segment lost 5 bases, leaving 4 bases of the junction unmatched. Germline CDR1 is MDHEN and CDR2 is SYDVKM. The CDR3 protein is CASSMGQNSYEQYF. CDR3 nucleotides: TGTGCCAGCAGTATGGGACAGAACTCCTACGAGCAGTACTTC.

This clonotype was counted a few times. The V and J genes are TRBV30 and TRBJ2-7; D unclear. V dropped 0 bases and J dropped 3 bases, with 6 bases sitting between them. Germline assignment: CDR1 GTSNPN and CDR2 SVGIG (reference sequence). The CDR3 loop spans 12 amino acids. The CDR3 coding sequence is TGTGCCTGGAGTGTCGCCCTCTACGAGCAGTACTTC. Its translation is CAWSVALYEQYF.

The rearrangement joins TRBV12-5 to TRBJ2-7; D gene unclear. The CDR3 loop spans 13 amino acids. Trimming removed 3 bases from V and 2 bases from J, with 8 bases in between. The germline gives CDR1 LGHNT, CDR2 FRNRAP. Here the CDR3 reads CASGFHGAYEQYF. DNA of the CDR3: TGTGCTAGTGGTTTTCACGGAGCCTACGAGCAGTACTTC.

This clonotype appeared a few times. This sequence joins TRBV28 and TRBJ1-2; D ambiguous. Germline V gene lookup returns CDR1 MDHEN and CDR2 SYDVKM. The CDR3 spans 13 residues. V was pared by 3 bases and J by 3 bases, with 8 bases between. The CDR3 sequence: CASSFSWDYGYTF. In nucleotides, the CDR3 is TGTGCCAGCAGTTTCAGCTGGGACTATGGCTACACCTTC.

The chain carries TRBV6-6 and TRBJ2-3; D call uncertain. Trimming took 6 bases from V and 6 from J, leaving 10 bases between them. Per the germline V gene, CDR1 is MNHNY and CDR2 is SVGAGI (reference sequence). The CDR3 is 12 amino acids. This CDR3 reads CASRSGLDTQYF. CDR3 in DNA: TGTGCCAGCAGGTCCGGTCTGGATACGCAGTATTTT.

This clonotype was seen repeatedly, ten times or more. The J gene is TRBJ2-5, the V gene TRBV5-1, with 8 bases matching TRBD2. V shed 6 bases, J shed 5 bases, and the junction held 9 bases outside the gene matches. The CDR3 is 14 amino acids. CDR1 is SGHRS, CDR2 YFSETQ, per germline. CDR3: CASNSGTSLETQYF. DNA for the CDR3: TGCGCCAGCAATTCCGGGACTAGTCTTGAGACCCAGTACTTC.

This clonotype showed up just a few times. The chain couples TRBV28 to TRBJ2-1; D remains unclear. In germline, CDR1 is MDHEN, CDR2 SYDVKM. The CDR3 is 13 residues long. The V end was cut by 3 bases, the J end by 4 bases, with 7 bases between. CDR3 nucleotides: TGTGCCAGCAGTTTTGCGGTTTACAATGAGCAGTTCTTC. Amino acids: CASSFAVYNEQFF.

The CDR3 protein is CSAMGANPAYEQYF. The CDR3 DNA reads as TGCAGCGCTATGGGAGCAAATCCCGCCTACGAGCAGTACTTC. The V gene is TRBV29-1, the J gene TRBJ2-5, with TRBD2 as a possible D gene (5 bases). The end of the DNA aligns better with TRBJ2-7, so the J call may be wrong. Germline V gene lookup returns CDR1 SQVTM and CDR2 ANQGSEA. The CDR3 runs to 14 residues.